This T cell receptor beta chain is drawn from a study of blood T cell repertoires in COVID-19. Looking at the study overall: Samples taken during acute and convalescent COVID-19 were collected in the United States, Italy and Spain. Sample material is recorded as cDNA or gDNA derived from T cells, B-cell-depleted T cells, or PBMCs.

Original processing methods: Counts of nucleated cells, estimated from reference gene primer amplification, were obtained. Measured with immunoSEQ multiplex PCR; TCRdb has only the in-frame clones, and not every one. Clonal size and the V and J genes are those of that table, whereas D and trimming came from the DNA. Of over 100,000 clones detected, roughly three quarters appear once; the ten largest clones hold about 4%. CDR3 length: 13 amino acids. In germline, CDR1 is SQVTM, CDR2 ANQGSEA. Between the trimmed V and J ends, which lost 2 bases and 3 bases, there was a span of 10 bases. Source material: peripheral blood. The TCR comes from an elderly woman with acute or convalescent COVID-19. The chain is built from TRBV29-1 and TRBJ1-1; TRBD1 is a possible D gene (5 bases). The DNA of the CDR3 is TGCAGCGTTGAAACAGGATCTGACACTGAAGCTTTCTTT. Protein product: CSVETGSDTEAFF.